Presented here are 27 T cell receptor beta chains from one specimen sequenced in a study of shared clonotypes between healthy human individuals. TCRdb's copy holds only in-frame clones and misses some; the assay was immunoSEQ multiplex PCR. The sample lists 780,000 or so clones, roughly two thirds occurring once. Material: memory CD4+ T cells sorted from blood. The subset denotes: CD45RA-negative fraction. The receptors shown here come from a woman aged 25 to 45 in good health.

This chain joins TRBV2 and TRBJ1-2; TRBD1 aligns across 7 bases. Germline V gene lookup returns CDR1 SNHLY and CDR2 FYNNEI. The length of the CDR3 is 14 residues. V shed 7 bases, J shed 7 bases, and the junction held 12 bases outside the gene matches. Here the CDR3 DNA reads TGTGCCAGCACCTCGAGGGAGGGGGCGCTTGGCTACACCTTC. Residues: CASTSREGALGYTF.

The rearrangement uses TRBV11-2 and TRBJ1-2; D uncertain. Trimming took off 5 bases at V and 8 bases at J, with 18 bases between the two ends. CDR1 is SGHAT, CDR2 FQNNGV, per germline. This CDR3 has 14 residues. The CDR3 loop is CASSPLRKLEGYTF. The CDR3, as DNA: TGTGCCAGCAGCCCCCTAAGGAAGTTAGAAGGCTACACCTTC.

As regards this clone: A much larger clone sits a single nucleotide away, making a read error possible. The chain carries TRBV28 and TRBJ2-6; D not resolved. The CDR3 runs to 19 residues. The germline V gene has CDR1 MDHEN and CDR2 SYDVKM. Trimming left V 10 bases short and J 0 bases short, with 25 bases between. This CDR3 reads CATSFPPGYAPSGANVLTF. The CDR3 nucleotides are TGTGCCACATCTTTCCCCCCGGGCTACGCTCCCTCTGGGGCCAACGTCCTGACTTTC.

This sequence joins TRBV18 and TRBJ2-1; D is uncertain. The V and J ends lost 4 bases and 0 bases respectively, with 16 bases between them. Germline CDR1 and CDR2: KGHSH and LQKENI. This CDR3 contains 17 residues. Here the CDR3 DNA reads TGTGCCAGCTCACGTCAGGCCCGGCCAAGCTCCTACAATGAGCAGTTCTTC. Translating it yields CASSRQARPSSYNEQFF.

V and J are TRBV5-4 and TRBJ2-4; 7 bases match TRBD2. The germline V gene encodes CDR1 SGHNT and CDR2 YYREEE (reference sequence). This CDR3 comprises 16 residues. J lost 7 bases, V lost 1 base, and 11 bases had no gene match. The CDR3 DNA sequence: TGTGCCAGCAGCTTGTTGGTGGGAGGGCCAGGTAACATTCAGTACTTC. Translation gives CASSLLVGGPGNIQYF.

J is TRBJ1-4 and V is TRBV6-6, with 10 bases identical to TRBD1. The germline CDR1 and CDR2 sequences are MNHNY and SVGAGI (reference sequence). Trimming took 4 bases from V and 5 from J; bases not matched to a gene: 4. The CDR3 consists of 15 residues. The CDR3 is CASSSPGQGNEKLFF. The CDR3 DNA follows: TGTGCCAGCAGTTCTCCGGGACAGGGGAATGAAAAACTGTTTTTT.

The chain couples TRBV29-1 to TRBJ2-7; 7 bases line up with TRBD2. The CDR3 loop spans 12 amino acids. Germline V gives CDR1 SQVTM, CDR2 ANQGSEA. V shed 3 bases, J shed 4 bases, and the junction held 3 bases outside the gene matches. CDR3 sequence: CSVESAGYEQYF. DNA for the CDR3: TGCAGCGTTGAGTCAGCGGGGTACGAGCAGTACTTC.

The chain combines TRBV5-4 with TRBJ2-3; 10 bases match TRBD2. Per germline, CDR1 SGHNT and CDR2 YYREEE (reference sequence). After removal of 4 bases from V and 1 base from J, the junction contained 6 bases not matched to a gene. CDR3 length equals 16 residues. CDR3 DNA sequence: TGTGCCAGCAGCCCTAGCGGGAGTAGGGGCACAGATACGCAGTATTTT. Translation gives CASSPSGSRGTDTQYF.

CDR3 nucleotide sequence: TGTGCCAGCAGCCCCACCGGGACAGGGGGTTCCTACGAGCAGTACTTC. Protein product: CASSPTGTGGSYEQYF. The chain carries TRBV5-4 and TRBJ2-7, with 11 bases identical to TRBD1. V gave up 4 bases and J gave up 1 base; unmatched junction bases: 7. This CDR3 is built from 16 residues. Germline assignment: CDR1 SGHNT and CDR2 YYREEE (reference sequence).

This clone was seen at least ten times. Other DNA variants within this sample encode the same CDR3. The chain has TRBV25-1 and TRBJ1-2, with TRBD1 matching over 7 bases. V dropped 2 bases and J dropped 4; count of bases not matched to a gene: 1. The V gene's germline CDR1 is MGHDK and CDR2 SYGVNS. This CDR3 is built from 13 residues. The CDR3 nucleotides are TGTGCCAGCAGTGAACGGGACAGCTATGGCTACACCTTC. Translated: CASSERDSYGYTF.

The V gene is TRBV7-9, the J gene TRBJ1-1; tentatively, D is TRBD1 (5 bases). Trimming took off 6 bases at V and 3 bases at J, with 11 bases between the two ends. Germline-derived CDR1 and CDR2 are SEHNR and FQNEAQ (reference sequence). This CDR3 has 13 amino acids. In DNA form, the CDR3 reads TGTGCCAGCAGGGAGACAGTCTACACTGAAGCTTTCTTT. Its translation: CASRETVYTEAFF.

The chain uses TRBV6-1 and TRBJ1-2; no clear D gene. V gave up 0 bases and J gave up 4 bases, with 3 bases separating them. Germline CDR1 and CDR2: MNHNS and SASEGT. This CDR3 contains 12 residues. In nucleotides, the CDR3 is TGTGCCAGCAGTGAAGCAGGCTATGGCTACACCTTC. This translates into CASSEAGYGYTF.

This rearrangement joins TRBV4-1 to TRBJ2-5; D gene unclear. CDR3 size: 14 residues. Trimming stripped 1 base from V and 2 bases from J, with 8 bases between. Germline V gene lookup returns CDR1 MGHRA and CDR2 YSYEKL. The DNA for the CDR3 is TGCGCCAGCAGCCAAGTAGGTGGGCAAGAGACCCAGTACTTC. Encoded protein: CASSQVGGQETQYF.

The V call is TRBV6-1, the J call TRBJ2-4; TRBD1 agrees at 8 bases. V lost 4 bases, J lost 0 bases, and 5 bases stayed unmatched. CDR1 and CDR2 (germline): MNHNS, SASEGT. The CDR3 spans 16 residues. As DNA, the CDR3 is TGTGCCAGCAGTGGGCAGGGGGCCCTAGCCAAAAACATTCAGTACTTC. As protein: CASSGQGALAKNIQYF.

A single count supports this clone. This chain connects TRBV11-2 to TRBJ1-1; the match to TRBD1 covers 8 bases. The CDR3 runs 15 residues. V was pared by 4 bases and J by 5 bases, with 9 bases of the junction left unmatched. Germline V gene lookup returns CDR1 SGHAT and CDR2 FQNNGV. As DNA, the CDR3 is TGTGCCAGCAGCTCAGGGGGCCAGGGTTGGACTGAAGCTTTCTTT. Translation gives CASSSGGQGWTEAFF.

This clone was found a few times. The V and J genes are TRBV6-1 and TRBJ1-5; no definite D call. The CDR3 totals 15 residues. CDR1 is MNHNS and CDR2 is SASEGT in the germline V gene. Trimming pared 3 bases from V and 4 bases from J, leaving 13 bases between. CDR3 amino acids: CASSDNRATNQPQHF. The CDR3 bases are TGTGCCAGCAGTGACAACCGGGCCACTAATCAGCCCCAGCATTTT.

This chain links TRBV23-1 with TRBJ1-2; TRBD1 matches 11 bases. TRBV23-1 is annotated as an ORF whose role is uncertain. The CDR3 sequence is 15 residues long. J was trimmed by 12 bases and V by 2 bases; bases with no gene match: 11. The CDR3 region has the DNA TGCGCCAGCAGTCAAGGGGACAGGGGGGTTATAGGGGACACCTTC. Encoded protein: CASSQGDRGVIGDTF.

The chain joins TRBV25-1 to TRBJ1-5, with 9 bases aligning to TRBD1. Germline-derived CDR1 and CDR2 are MGHDK and SYGVNS. The trim removed 1 base at V and 6 bases at J, leaving 13 bases unmatched. The CDR3 has 18 residues. CDR3 loop: CASSEWEGGQGVGQPQHF. DNA of the CDR3: TGTGCCAGCAGTGAATGGGAAGGGGGACAGGGTGTCGGTCAGCCCCAGCATTTT.

This clone has at least ten counts. V usage is TRBV15 and J usage is TRBJ2-4; tentatively, D is TRBD1 (6 bases). The V gene's germline CDR1 is LNHNV and CDR2 YYDKDF (reference sequence). With 0 bases removed from V and 3 bases from J, the gap between germline ends came to 9 bases. The CDR3 is made up of 15 amino acids. The CDR3 sequence: CATSRDRDNKNIQYF. The CDR3 DNA follows: TGTGCCACCAGCAGAGACCGGGACAACAAAAACATTCAGTACTTC.

The rearrangement uses TRBV7-8 and TRBJ1-1; 8 bases agree with TRBD1. The germline V gene has CDR1 SGHVS and CDR2 FQNEAQ. V lost 3 bases and J lost 4; bases outside the gene matches: 13. The CDR3 totals 17 residues. The CDR3 loop is CASSLVVQGASSTEAFF. CDR3 bases: TGTGCCAGCAGCTTGGTTGTCCAGGGGGCGTCGAGCACTGAAGCTTTCTTT.

The chain has TRBV25-1 and TRBJ1-1; D ambiguous. The CDR3 has 14 amino acids. V was clipped by 6 bases and J by 4 bases, with 15 bases between them. Germline loops: CDR1 MGHDK, CDR2 SYGVNS. The CDR3 nucleotides read TGTGCCAGCAGCGGAATTGGGGTTGGCACTGAAGCTTTCTTT. Its protein product is CASSGIGVGTEAFF.

This clone was counted between two and nine times. The chain couples TRBV6-1 to TRBJ1-3; 11 bases map to TRBD1. CDR3 length: 15 residues. J was trimmed by 4 bases and V by 1 base; bases with no gene match: 0. The germline CDR1 and CDR2 sequences are MNHNS and SASEGT. The CDR3, as DNA: TGTGCCAGCAGTGAAGGGACAGGGGGCGGAAACACCATATATTTT. This gives the protein CASSEGTGGGNTIYF.

In its sample, this clone was seen a few times. Other DNA sequences in the same sample also yield this CDR3. The rearrangement joins TRBV7-9 to TRBJ1-1; D call uncertain. Germline assignment: CDR1 SEHNR and CDR2 FQNEAQ (reference sequence). The V end lost 5 bases, the J end lost 1 base, and 8 bases lay between the germline ends. This CDR3 spans 13 amino acids. The CDR3: CASSPRQNTEAFF. DNA for the CDR3: TGTGCCAGCAGCCCTCGCCAGAACACTGAAGCTTTCTTT. The complete variable domain, with remaining parts taken from reference TRBV7-9 and TRBJ1-1, reads DTGVSQNPRHKITKRGQNVTFRCDPISEHNRLYWYRQTLGQGPEFLTYFQNEAQLEKSRLLSDRFSAERPKGSFSTLEIQRTEQGDSAMYLCASSPRQNTEAFFGQGTRLTVV.

This clone was counted only a few times. This chain connects TRBV30 to TRBJ2-1; D gene unclear. The CDR3 extends over 12 amino acids. Per the germline V gene, CDR1 is GTSNPN and CDR2 is SVGIG (reference sequence). The CDR3 region is CAISRVDGEQFF. The CDR3 DNA is TGTGCAATTAGCCGTGTTGACGGCGAGCAGTTCTTC.

This clone was seen only once. J is TRBJ1-2 and V is TRBV5-1; 8 bases line up with TRBD1. Germline trimming cut 2 bases from V and 2 bases from J; bases unmatched to any gene: 5. Per germline, CDR1 SGHRS and CDR2 YFSETQ. The CDR3 totals 15 residues. The CDR3 is CASSLRQGKNYGYTF. Written as DNA, the CDR3 is TGCGCCAGCAGCTTAAGACAGGGGAAGAACTATGGCTACACCTTC.

The chain recombines TRBV5-6 with TRBJ1-1, with a possible D match to TRBD1 (5 bases). The CDR3 is 14 amino acids. Trimming left V 4 bases short and J 3 bases short, with 13 bases between. Germline V CDR1 and CDR2: SGHDT, YYEEEE. The CDR3 coding sequence is TGTGCCAGCAGCACCCGGGGGTGGGACACTGAAGCTTTCTTT. Translated: CASSTRGWDTEAFF.

The gene calls are TRBV27 and TRBJ2-3; 7 bases are shared with TRBD2. V trimming: 2 bases; J trimming: 0 bases; junction bases outside the gene matches: 17. Germline CDR1 reads MNHEY; CDR2 reads SMNVEV (reference sequence). The CDR3 length is 20 residues. The DNA for the CDR3 is TGTGCCAGCAGTTTACGGCCAGCTAGCGGTCTTGCCCCTAGCACAGATACGCAGTATTTT. Amino acid sequence: CASSLRPASGLAPSTDTQYF.